What follows is one TCR beta chain and its context. These data belong to a study of blood T cells in healthy people across ages. Study-wide context: Template switching retrieved approximately one barcoded beta molecule for each two T cells.

The authors ran a second PCR of roughly 6 to 11 cycles using a sample-barcoded 5' primer and a J-beta primer mix. TCRdb called the 5' RACE reads again in MiXCR, with one record for every CDR3 protein. The sample consists of over 1,500,000 distinct CDR3 sequences, approximately 40% of them appearing once. This receptor was taken from a human donor in good health. Sequencing was carried out using blood.

CDR3 sequence (DNA): TGTGCCAGCAGCTTCCTTCCCGGGAGAAACGGGCCCTCCTACGAGCAGTACTTC. Translated, it gives CASSFLPGRNGPSYEQYF. The chain combines TRBV9 with TRBJ2-7; D possibly corresponds to TRBD2 (6 bases). Trimming stripped 4 bases from V and 0 bases from J, with 23 bases between. The germline CDR1 and CDR2 sequences are SGDLS and YYNGEE. The CDR3 has 18 amino acids.